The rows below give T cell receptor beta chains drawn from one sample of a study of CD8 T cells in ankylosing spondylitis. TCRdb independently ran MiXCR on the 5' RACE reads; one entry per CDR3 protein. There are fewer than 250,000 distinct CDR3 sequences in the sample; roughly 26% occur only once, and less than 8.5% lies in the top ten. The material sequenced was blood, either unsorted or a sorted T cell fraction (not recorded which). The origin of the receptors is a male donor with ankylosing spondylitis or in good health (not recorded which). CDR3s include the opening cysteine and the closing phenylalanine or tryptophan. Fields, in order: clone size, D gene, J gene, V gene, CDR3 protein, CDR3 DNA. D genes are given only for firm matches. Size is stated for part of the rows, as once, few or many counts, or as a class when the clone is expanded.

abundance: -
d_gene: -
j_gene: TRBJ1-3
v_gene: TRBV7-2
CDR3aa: CASSLGSSGNTIYF
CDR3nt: TGTGCCAGCAGCTTAGGGAGCTCTGGAAACACCATATATTTT

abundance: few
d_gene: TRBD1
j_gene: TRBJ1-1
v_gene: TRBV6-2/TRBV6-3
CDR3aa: CASTVDRGNTEAFF
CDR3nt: TGTGCCAGCACCGTGGACAGGGGGAACACTGAAGCTTTCTTT

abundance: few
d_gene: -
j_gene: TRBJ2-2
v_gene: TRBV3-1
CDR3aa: CASSHRGTGELFF
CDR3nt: TGTGCCAGCAGCCACAGGGGAACCGGGGAGCTGTTTTTT

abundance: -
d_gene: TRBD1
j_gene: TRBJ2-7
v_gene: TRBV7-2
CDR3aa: CASSRRGSAPYEQYF
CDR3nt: TGTGCCAGCAGCCGCAGGGGGAGCGCTCCCTACGAGCAGTACTTC

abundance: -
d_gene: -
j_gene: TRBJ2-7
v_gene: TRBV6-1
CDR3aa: CASSAGPDSYEQYF
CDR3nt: TGTGCCAGCAGTGCAGGGCCTGACTCCTACGAGCAGTACTTC

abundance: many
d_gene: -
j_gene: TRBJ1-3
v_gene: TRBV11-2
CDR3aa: CASSLDLVSRSGNTIYF
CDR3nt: TGTGCCAGCAGCTTAGATCTGGTCAGCCGGTCGGGAAACACCATATATTTT

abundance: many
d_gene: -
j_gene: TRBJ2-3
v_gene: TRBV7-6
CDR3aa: CASSFASGTDTQYF
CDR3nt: TGTGCCAGCAGCTTCGCTAGCGGCACAGATACGCAGTATTTT

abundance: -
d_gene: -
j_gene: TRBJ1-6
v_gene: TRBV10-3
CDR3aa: CAISETYMDSPLHF
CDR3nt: TGTGCCATCAGTGAGACTTACATGGATTCACCCCTCCACTTT

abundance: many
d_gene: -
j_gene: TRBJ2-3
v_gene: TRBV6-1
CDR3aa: CASSEARTHPSTDTQYF
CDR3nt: TGTGCCAGCAGTGAAGCTAGGACCCACCCAAGCACAGATACGCAGTATTTT

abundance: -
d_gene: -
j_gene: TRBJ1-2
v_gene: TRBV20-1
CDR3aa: CSAWTNYGYTF
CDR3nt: TGCAGTGCGTGGACTAACTATGGCTACACCTTC

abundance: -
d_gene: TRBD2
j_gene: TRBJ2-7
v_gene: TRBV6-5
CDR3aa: CASSYSTSGRLEQYF
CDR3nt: TGTGCCAGCAGTTACTCGACTAGCGGGAGGCTCGAGCAGTACTTC